This TCR beta chain was identified in a study of blood T cell repertoires in COVID-19. Overall study context: Specimens from acute and convalescent COVID-19 originated in the United States, Italy and Spain. Sources were T cells, B-cell-depleted T cells, or PBMCs; the material itself was cDNA or gDNA.

Authors' data handling: The assay estimated nucleated cells by amplifying reference gene primers. Here immunoSEQ multiplex PCR was the method, and the copy in TCRdb shows in-frame clones only, minus some. V and J calls and clone size are copied from that table; D and trimming were computed from the DNA. The sample lists roughly 70,000 clones, about 91% occurring once. This clone was observed a single time. The sample taken for sequencing was peripheral blood. The origin of this receptor is a human donor with active COVID-19. The donor label of this sample is uncertain.

Here the CDR3 DNA reads TGTGCCAGCAGCGTAGACGGACAGGGGTATTCACCCCTCCACTTT. This gives the protein CASSVDGQGYSPLHF. The chain combines TRBV9 with TRBJ1-6; TRBD1 aligns across 9 bases. CDR1 and CDR2 (germline): SGDLS, YYNGEE. V shed 0 bases, J shed 8 bases, and the junction held 3 bases outside the gene matches. This CDR3 has 15 amino acids. The full variable domain, with the rest looked up from reference TRBV9 and TRBJ1-6, is DSGVTQTPKHLITATGQRVTLRCSPRSGDLSVYWYQQSLDQGLQFLIQYYNGEERAKGNILERFSAQQFPDLHSELNLSSLELGDSALYFCASSVDGQGYSPLHFGNGTRLTVT.